The 17 T cell receptor beta chains presented below share a single source sample, sequenced in a study of OX40 agonist ivuxolimab in advanced cancers. The method was immunoSEQ multiplex PCR; TCRdb's version includes in-frame clones alone and lacks a portion of them. The data contain fewer than 65,000 clones, 85% to 90% of them singletons. This material consisted of CD4+ or CD8+ T cells sorted from blood, taken in a trial of the OX40 agonist ivuxolimab. These receptors were obtained from an adult with an advanced solid tumor such as melanoma, head and neck, liver or kidney cancer.

This chain joins TRBV28 and TRBJ2-5, with 8 nucleotides matching TRBD1. CDR3 length equals 15 residues. V lost 4 bases to trimming and J lost 2 bases; unmatched junction nucleotides: 6. From germline, CDR1 is MDHEN and CDR2 SYDVKM. The CDR3 DNA sequence: TGTGCCAGCAGTTCCGCCGGACAGGGACAAGAGACCCAGTACTTC. This gives the protein CASSSAGQGQETQYF.

The chain has TRBV5-1 and TRBJ2-7; the D gene could be TRBD1 or TRBD2 (5 bases each). With 0 bases removed from V and 5 bases from J, the gap between germline ends came to 18 bases. The CDR3 length is 16 residues. Per the germline V gene, CDR1 is SGHRS and CDR2 is YFSETQ. CDR3 DNA sequence: TGCGCCAGCAGCTTGGGGCTCGGGGCAGGTATCGACGAGCAGTACTTC. This encodes CASSLGLGAGIDEQYF.

This rearrangement joins TRBV14 to TRBJ1-1; possibly TRBD1 for D (5 bases). The CDR3 extends over 15 amino acids. V was clipped by 5 bases and J by 0 bases, with 13 bases between them. CDR1 is SGHDN, CDR2 FVKESK, per germline. The CDR3 loop reads CASSWGGGMNTEAFF. The CDR3 DNA is TGTGCCAGCAGCTGGGGGGGAGGGATGAACACTGAAGCTTTCTTT.

The V gene is TRBV29-1, the J gene TRBJ1-2; 7 nucleotides line up with TRBD1. The CDR3 spans 14 residues. Germline lookup yields CDR1 SQVTM and CDR2 ANQGSEA. Losses at the gene ends were 4 bases for V and 7 bases for J; bases not matched to a gene: 12. This CDR3 is CSVGNSQGLGGYTF. In nucleotides, the CDR3 is TGCAGCGTTGGAAATTCACAGGGGTTAGGTGGCTACACCTTC.

The chain links TRBV5-1 to TRBJ2-7, with 8 bases fitting TRBD2. Germline V gene data show CDR1 as SGHRS and CDR2 as YFSETQ. CDR3 length: 16 residues. Unmatched junction bases numbered 16, after V lost 4 bases and J lost 7 bases. CDR3 bases: TGCGCCAGCAGCCCAGAGCCCGCGGGGACTAGAAATGAGCAGTACTTC. It translates to CASSPEPAGTRNEQYF.

The genes are TRBV28 and TRBJ1-5, with D possibly matching TRBD1 (5 bases). Trimming removed 5 bases at V and 4 bases at J, with 15 bases between. This CDR3 spans 15 amino acids. The germline V gene encodes CDR1 MDHEN and CDR2 SYDVKM. The CDR3 nucleotides read TGTGCCAGCAGTCCGTCGGGGCCTCAAAATCAGCCCCAGCATTTT. Its translation is CASSPSGPQNQPQHF.

The J gene is TRBJ1-1, the V gene TRBV18, with TRBD1 matching over 7 bases. With 5 bases clipped from V and 2 bases from J, the junction kept 8 bases outside the gene matches. This CDR3 comprises 15 residues. CDR1 and CDR2 from the germline V gene are KGHSH and LQKENI. CDR3 in DNA: TGTGCCAGCTCAGTTTACCAGGGGGATAACACTGAAGCTTTCTTT. Encoded protein: CASSVYQGDNTEAFF. Variable domain in full (rest from reference TRBV18 and TRBJ1-1): NAGVMQNPRHLVRRRGQEARLRCSPMKGHSHVYWYRQLPEEGLKFMVYLQKENIIDESGMPKERFSAEFPKEGPSILRIQQVVRGDSAAYFCASSVYQGDNTEAFFGQGTRLTVV.

The chain combines TRBV4-2 with TRBJ2-7; TRBD2 matches 7 bases. The V segment lost 0 bases and the J segment 3 bases; nucleotides outside the gene matches: 8. This CDR3 is 16 amino acids long. Germline V CDR1 and CDR2: LGHNA, YNFKEQ. Here the CDR3 DNA reads TGTGCCAGCAGCCAAGAGGGGGTCGGGGGGTTCTACGAGCAGTACTTC. Protein product: CASSQEGVGGFYEQYF.

The chain uses TRBV7-9 and TRBJ2-1; D ambiguous. Germline V CDR1 and CDR2: SEHNR, FQNEAQ (reference sequence). V shed 5 bases and J shed 4 bases, with 15 bases lying between them. The CDR3 runs 15 residues. CDR3 coding DNA: TGTGCCAGCAGCCTTACGGGTCTAGGGTACAATGAGCAGTTCTTC. Translating it yields CASSLTGLGYNEQFF.

CDR3: CASSSSTGDEKLFF. CDR3 DNA: TGTGCCAGCAGCTCTTCGACAGGGGATGAAAAACTGTTTTTT. The genes are TRBV7-8 and TRBJ1-4; 8 bases match TRBD1. Germline assignment: CDR1 SGHVS and CDR2 FQNEAQ. The CDR3 has 14 amino acids. J gave up 6 bases and V 4 bases, and 4 bases lay outside the gene matches.

This chain connects TRBV28 to TRBJ1-4; D not certain. Germline CDR1 reads MDHEN; CDR2 reads SYDVKM. V was clipped by 5 bases and J by 5 bases, with 15 bases between them. CDR3 length equals 15 residues. In nucleotides, the CDR3 is TGTGCCAGCAGTCCCCTTCAAGGCAGAAATGAAAAACTGTTTTTT. It specifies CASSPLQGRNEKLFF.

The chain joins TRBV7-8 to TRBJ2-2, with D possibly matching TRBD1 (6 bases). V lost 5 bases and J 3 bases, leaving 10 bases between the germline ends. Germline V CDR1 and CDR2: SGHVS, FQNEAQ. The length of the CDR3 is 14 residues. CDR3 amino acids: CASSVNRDTGELFF. CDR3 in DNA: TGTGCCAGCAGCGTCAACAGGGACACCGGGGAGCTGTTTTTT. The full variable domain, with the rest looked up from reference TRBV7-8 and TRBJ2-2, is GAGVSQSPRYKVAKRGQDVALRCDPISGHVSLFWYQQALGQGPEFLTYFQNEAQLDKSGLPSDRFFAERPEGSVSTLKIQRTQQEDSAVYLCASSVNRDTGELFFGEGSRLTVL.

The gene calls are TRBV7-2 and TRBJ1-2; no reliable D call. The length of the CDR3 is 13 residues. V gave up 0 bases and J gave up 4 bases, with 6 bases separating them. Per germline, CDR1 SGHTA and CDR2 FQGNSA. CDR3 nucleotide sequence: TGTGCCAGCAGCTTAGCGCCCACCTATGGCTACACCTTC. Protein: CASSLAPTYGYTF. Combining the CDR3 with reference TRBV7-2 and TRBJ1-2 gives the whole variable domain GAGVSQSPSNKVTEKGKDVELRCDPISGHTALYWYRQSLGQGLEFLIYFQGNSAPDKSGLPSDRFSAERTGGSVSTLTIQRTQQEDSAVYLCASSLAPTYGYTFGSGTRLTVV.

The chain joins TRBV4-2 to TRBJ1-5, with a possible D match to TRBD1 (5 bases). The CDR3 spans 16 residues. The germline V gene encodes CDR1 LGHNA and CDR2 YNFKEQ. Trimming took 0 bases from V and 2 from J, leaving 11 bases between them. The CDR3 DNA follows: TGTGCCAGCAGCCAAGAAGGGGATGAGGGCAATCAGCCCCAGCATTTT. Amino acids: CASSQEGDEGNQPQHF.

This sequence joins TRBV6-5 and TRBJ2-1, with 8 bases identical to TRBD2. This CDR3 is built from 16 residues. Germline CDR1 and CDR2: MNHEY and SVGAGI. The trim removed 0 bases at V and 6 bases at J, leaving 7 bases unmatched. Here the CDR3 DNA reads TGTGCCAGCAGTTACTCGAACGGGAGGGTCGGCAATGAGCAGTTCTTC. It encodes CASSYSNGRVGNEQFF.

The chain combines TRBV5-4 with TRBJ2-4; possible D gene TRBD2, 5 bases. There are 14 residues in the CDR3. With 5 bases removed from V and 8 bases from J, the gap between germline ends came to 17 bases. Germline CDR1 is SGHNT and CDR2 is YYREEE (reference sequence). CDR3 amino acids: CASRGELGRDIQYF. The CDR3 nucleotides are TGTGCCAGCAGGGGAGAACTGGGCCGGGACATTCAGTACTTC. Drawing the rest from reference TRBV5-4 and TRBJ2-4, the complete variable domain is ETGVTQSPTHLIKTRGQQVTLRCSSQSGHNTVSWYQQALGQGPQFIFQYYREEENGRGNFPPRFSGLQFPNYSSELNVNALELDDSALYLCASRGELGRDIQYFGAGTRLSVL.

V gene TRBV19 combines with J gene TRBJ1-1, with D perhaps TRBD1 (5 bases). V lost 7 bases and J 0 bases, leaving 9 bases between the germline ends. This CDR3 has 13 amino acids. Germline CDR1 LNHDA, CDR2 SQIVND (reference sequence). The CDR3 nucleotides read TGTGCCAGTATCGGGACTTTGAACACTGAAGCTTTCTTT. It specifies CASIGTLNTEAFF.